Listed here are 20 T cell receptor beta chains from one sample, sequenced in a study of T cells after yellow fever vaccination. TCRdb called the 5' RACE reads again in MiXCR, with one record for every CDR3 protein. Among 450,000 to 650,000 distinct CDR3 sequences, 21% were seen once, and the ten largest hold around 17%. The sample here was PBMCs, taken roughly 20 days after the first yellow fever vaccination. These receptors were taken from a young man who received the YFV17D yellow fever vaccine.

Regarding this clonotype: The germline gene is not matched at one end of the junction; a read error may be the cause. The V call is TRBV29-1, the J call TRBJ2-7; 9 bases line up with TRBD2. The CDR3 has 15 amino acids. Germline CDR1 is SQVTM and CDR2 is ANQGSEA. The DNA for the CDR3 is TGCAGCGTTGAAGGTGTGACTAGCGGCCCCTACGAGCCGTACTTC. Protein sequence: CSVEGVTSGPYEPYF.

The V gene is TRBV20-1, the J gene TRBJ1-1; D not resolved. Germline V lookup: CDR1 DFQATT, CDR2 SNEGSKA (reference sequence). There are 14 residues in the CDR3. CDR3: CSSAGINLNTEAFF. The CDR3 nucleotides read TGCAGCTCGGCCGGTATAAATCTAAACACTGAAGCTTTCTTT.

V and J are TRBV7-9 and TRBJ2-3; 9 bases match TRBD2. Per the germline V gene, CDR1 is SEHNR and CDR2 is FQNEAQ (reference sequence). Unmatched junction bases numbered 2, after V lost 6 bases and J lost 1 base. CDR3 size: 14 residues. The CDR3 nucleotides read TGTGCCAGCAGACGGACTAGCGGCACAGATACGCAGTATTTT. This gives the protein CASRRTSGTDTQYF.

This clonotype occurred many times. V and J are TRBV10-3 and TRBJ1-2; a possible D gene is TRBD1 (5 bases). The V gene lost 7 bases and the J gene lost 5 bases, with 14 bases spanning the gap. The CDR3 has 13 amino acids. CDR1 is ENHRY and CDR2 is SYGVKD in the germline V gene. Here the CDR3 DNA reads TGTGCCATCAACGACAGTCCTCCTTATGGCTACACCTTC. Protein: CAINDSPPYGYTF.

The V and J genes are TRBV4-2 and TRBJ2-1; maybe TRBD2 (6 bases). The CDR3 has 16 amino acids. Trimming removed 1 base from V and 4 bases from J, with 14 bases in between. Germline V CDR1 and CDR2: LGHNA, YNFKEQ. The CDR3 nucleotides read TGTGCCAGCAGCCAAGGCCTGTTGGAGGGTTACAATGAGCAGTTCTTC. This translates into CASSQGLLEGYNEQFF.

The table lists this clonotype with a few counts. The chain combines TRBV4-2 with TRBJ1-3; TRBD1 is a possible D gene (5 bases). V was trimmed by 3 bases and J by 4 bases, leaving 16 bases between them. CDR3 length: 16 residues. CDR1 LGHNA and CDR2 YNFKEQ come from the germline V gene. This CDR3 reads CASSHERQLFGNTIYF. In nucleotides, the CDR3 is TGTGCCAGCAGCCATGAACGACAGCTCTTCGGAAACACCATATATTTT.

The V call is TRBV6-2 or TRBV6-3, the J call TRBJ1-1, with TRBD1 matching 8 bases. The germline gives CDR1 MNHEY, CDR2 SVGEGT. This CDR3 contains 14 residues. The J segment lost 6 bases and the V segment lost 7 bases, leaving 10 bases of the junction unmatched. CDR3: CASNDRGGRSEAFF. The CDR3 nucleotides read TGTGCCAGCAACGACAGGGGTGGTCGATCTGAAGCTTTCTTT.

The V gene is TRBV5-1, the J gene TRBJ2-3; 10 positions match TRBD1. CDR3 length equals 15 residues. V shed 3 bases and J 5 bases; nucleotides not matched to a gene: 6. Germline V lookup: CDR1 SGHRS, CDR2 YFSETQ. The CDR3 here is CASSSRQGAEDTQYF. The CDR3 DNA reads TGCGCCAGCAGCTCCCGACAGGGGGCGGAAGATACGCAGTATTTT.

The table lists this clonotype with a few counts. The chain combines TRBV5-1 with TRBJ1-2; 8 bases fit TRBD1. The junction had 12 bases not matched to a gene; V was cut back by 5 bases and J by 6 bases. Per the germline V gene, CDR1 is SGHRS and CDR2 is YFSETQ. The CDR3 covers 15 residues. CDR3 nucleotides: TGCGCCAGCAGAATCCTACAGGGACAGGCGAATGGCTACACCTTC. It yields the protein CASRILQGQANGYTF.

V is TRBV5-1 and J is TRBJ2-7; 9 bases are a match to TRBD1. The germline CDR1 and CDR2 sequences are SGHRS and YFSETQ. The CDR3 consists of 15 residues. J lost 5 bases, V lost 4 bases, and 10 bases had no gene match. CDR3 sequence: CASSPLPTGGHEQYV. The CDR3 DNA reads TGCGCCAGCAGCCCCCTACCCACAGGGGGCCACGAGCAGTACGTC.

This clonotype has only a few counts. The chain has TRBV7-2 and TRBJ2-3; D not certain. CDR3 length: 14 amino acids. Germline V gene lookup returns CDR1 SGHTA and CDR2 FQGNSA. Trimming shortened V by 1 base and J by 6 bases, and 11 bases separated the two germline ends. CDR3 sequence reads: CASSLERSQDTQYF. CDR3 DNA: TGTGCCAGCAGCTTAGAAAGGTCACAGGATACGCAGTATTTT.

The chain links TRBV4-1 to TRBJ2-6; D is unclear. With 7 bases removed from V and 6 bases from J, the gap between germline ends came to 10 bases. The CDR3 length is 13 residues. Germline assignment: CDR1 MGHRA and CDR2 YSYEKL. In DNA, the CDR3 is TGCGCCAGCACCCCAGGTGAGGCCAACGTCCTGACTTTC. Residues: CASTPGEANVLTF.

This clonotype was seen only a few times. The chain joins TRBV5-6 to TRBJ2-1, with 9 bases fitting TRBD2. Trimming removed 0 bases from V and 0 bases from J; junction bases left unmatched: 1. This CDR3 spans 16 amino acids. Germline assignment: CDR1 SGHDT and CDR2 YYEEEE. CDR3 DNA sequence: TGTGCCAGCAGCTTGGGGGGACTAGCCTCCTACAATGAGCAGTTCTTC. It yields the protein CASSLGGLASYNEQFF.

This clonotype occurred a few times. The gene calls are TRBV29-1 and TRBJ1-1; D is uncertain. Deletions cut 7 bases from V and 0 bases from J, with 9 bases between. CDR3 size: 12 residues. CDR1 and CDR2 from the germline V gene are SQVTM and ANQGSEA. The CDR3 nucleotides read TGCAGCGCATACGGGATGAACACTGAAGCTTTCTTT. Its protein product is CSAYGMNTEAFF.

The rearrangement joins TRBV7-3 to TRBJ2-5, with TRBD2 matching over 8 bases. The trim removed 5 bases at V and 5 bases at J, leaving 7 bases unmatched. The CDR3 spans 14 residues. Germline lookup yields CDR1 SGHTA and CDR2 FQGTGA. The CDR3 here is CASSQNPSGETQYF. The CDR3 DNA reads as TGTGCCAGCAGCCAGAATCCTAGCGGGGAGACCCAGTACTTC.

This clonotype was seen a handful of times. This sequence joins TRBV14 and TRBJ2-1, with D perhaps matching TRBD1 (6 bases). From germline, CDR1 is SGHDN and CDR2 FVKESK. Trimming cost V 0 bases and J 6 bases, with 9 bases left between them. The CDR3 is made up of 14 amino acids. The CDR3 sequence: CASSQESRGNEQFF. The CDR3 DNA reads TGTGCCAGCAGCCAAGAGTCCAGGGGCAATGAGCAGTTCTTC.

There are a few counts of this clonotype. The chain has TRBV9 and TRBJ1-6; a possible D gene is TRBD1 (6 bases). Trimming pared 1 base from V and 5 bases from J, leaving 16 bases between. The germline gives CDR1 SGDLS, CDR2 YYNGEE. This CDR3 has 17 amino acids. The CDR3 sequence: CASSVRGGGVDNSPLHF. CDR3 bases: TGTGCCAGCAGCGTAAGAGGGGGAGGGGTGGATAATTCACCCCTCCACTTT.

This clonotype was observed at least ten times. This chain uses TRBV9 with TRBJ2-2; D is unclear. Trimming removed 3 bases at V and 1 base at J, with 7 bases between. Germline CDR1 is SGDLS and CDR2 is YYNGEE. This CDR3 region has 14 residues. The CDR3 sequence: CASSATVNTGELFF. CDR3 in DNA: TGTGCCAGCAGCGCGACGGTGAACACCGGGGAGCTGTTTTTT.

The chain is built from TRBV7-9 and TRBJ1-4; D is ambiguous. Trimming stripped 5 bases from V and 7 bases from J, with 8 bases between. The germline gives CDR1 SEHNR, CDR2 FQNEAQ (reference sequence). The CDR3 consists of 12 residues. In nucleotides, the CDR3 is TGTGCCAGCAGCAAGATGAGTGAAAAACTGTTTTTT. Amino acids: CASSKMSEKLFF.

This clonotype has only a few counts. V gene TRBV10-3 combines with J gene TRBJ1-6; D call uncertain. The CDR3 extends over 13 amino acids. Trimming removed 8 bases from V and 5 bases from J, with 10 bases in between. In germline, CDR1 is ENHRY, CDR2 SYGVKD. The CDR3 region is CAIGALNNSPLHF. The CDR3 DNA reads TGTGCCATCGGCGCCCTAAATAATTCACCCCTCCACTTT.